Ten or more counts support the clone carrying this T cell receptor (beta chain). The V end was cut by 5 bases, the J end by 4 bases, with 14 bases between. The CDR3 has 14 residues. CDR1 is SGHTA, CDR2 FQGNSA, per germline. The data derive from a study of T cell repertoires in cytomegalovirus infection. In TCRdb, the reads were re-called with MiXCR into one record per CDR3 protein. The data hold about 530,000 distinct CDR3 sequences, with more than 20% observed a single time. The sequence was collected from a human donor in good health (CMV status not recorded). Some clones in this sample may be carry-over from other donors' samples. The V and J genes are TRBV7-2 and TRBJ1-2, with unresolved D. Material: PBMCs. The CDR3, as DNA: TGTGCCAGCAGCCTCCGTCAAGCCCTCTATGGCTACACCTTC. It encodes CASSLRQALYGYTF.